This TCR beta chain was recorded in a study of blood T cell repertoires in COVID-19. Germline V CDR1 and CDR2: MNHEY, SMNVEV (reference sequence). The CDR3 covers 15 residues. V was pared by 7 bases and J by 4 bases, with 16 bases between. TCRdb's table, derived via immunoSEQ multiplex PCR, lists solely in-frame clones and lacks some. Among around 250,000 clones listed, 65% to 85% were seen once. Material: PBMCs or T cells enriched from blood (not recorded which). V usage is TRBV27 and J usage is TRBJ2-2, with a tentative D call TRBD1 (6 bases). This clonotype originated in a man aged 45-60 years who had recovered from COVID-19. This chain's CDR3 is CASTPVQGSTGELFF. CDR3 DNA: TGTGCCAGCACCCCCGTCCAGGGGAGCACCGGGGAGCTGTTTTTT.